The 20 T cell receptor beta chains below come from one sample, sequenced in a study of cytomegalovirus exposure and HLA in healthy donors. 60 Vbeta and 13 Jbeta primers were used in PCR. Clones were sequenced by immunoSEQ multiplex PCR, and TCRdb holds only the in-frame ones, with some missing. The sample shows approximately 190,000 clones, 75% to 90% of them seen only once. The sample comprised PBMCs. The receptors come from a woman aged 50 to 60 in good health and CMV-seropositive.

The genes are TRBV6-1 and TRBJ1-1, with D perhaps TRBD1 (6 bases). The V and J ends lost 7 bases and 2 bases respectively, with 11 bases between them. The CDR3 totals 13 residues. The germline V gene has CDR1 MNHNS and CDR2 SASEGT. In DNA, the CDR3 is TGTGCCAGCAACCTGGACAGAAACACTGAAGCTTTCTTT. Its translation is CASNLDRNTEAFF.

CDR3 region: CASSLLAKNTGELFF. The CDR3, as DNA: TGTGCCAGCAGCTTACTAGCGAAGAACACCGGGGAGCTGTTTTTT. This chain connects TRBV5-8 to TRBJ2-2; 7 bases are a match to TRBD2. The V gene's germline CDR1 is SGHTS and CDR2 YDEGEE. Trimming took 2 bases from V and 1 from J; bases not matched to a gene: 2. The CDR3 is 15 amino acids.

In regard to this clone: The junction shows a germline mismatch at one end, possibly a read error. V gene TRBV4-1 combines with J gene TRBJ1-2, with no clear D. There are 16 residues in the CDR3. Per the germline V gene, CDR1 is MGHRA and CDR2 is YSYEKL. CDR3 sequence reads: CASSQRGGRAEYGYTF. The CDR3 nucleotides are TGTGCCAGCAGCCAAAGAGGTGGGAGAGCAGAATATGGCTACACCTTC.

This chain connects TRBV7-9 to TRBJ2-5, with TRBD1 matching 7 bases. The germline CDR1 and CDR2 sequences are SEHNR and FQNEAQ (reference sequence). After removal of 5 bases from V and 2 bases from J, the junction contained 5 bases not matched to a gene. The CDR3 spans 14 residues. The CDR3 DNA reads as TGTGCCAGCAGCCCCTACAGGGGTCAAGAGACCCAGTACTTC. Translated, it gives CASSPYRGQETQYF.

CDR3 nucleotide sequence: TGCGCCAGCAGCCCGCAACCGACAGGCTCTGGGGCCAACGTCCTGACTTTC. Amino acid sequence: CASSPQPTGSGANVLTF. The J gene is TRBJ2-6, the V gene TRBV5-1, with D perhaps TRBD1 (6 bases). V was pared by 4 bases and J by 0 bases, with 14 bases between. In germline, CDR1 is SGHRS, CDR2 YFSETQ. The CDR3 has 17 residues.

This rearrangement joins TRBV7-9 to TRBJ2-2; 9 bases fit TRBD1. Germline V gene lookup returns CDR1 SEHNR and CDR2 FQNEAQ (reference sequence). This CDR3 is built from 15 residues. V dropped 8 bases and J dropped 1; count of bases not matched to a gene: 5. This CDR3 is CASGPGQGNTGELFF. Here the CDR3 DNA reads TGTGCCAGCGGGCCGGGACAGGGGAACACCGGGGAGCTGTTTTTT.

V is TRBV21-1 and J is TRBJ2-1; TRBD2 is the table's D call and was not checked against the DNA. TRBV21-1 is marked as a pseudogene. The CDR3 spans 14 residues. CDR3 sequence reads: CASRVGLAGASQFF. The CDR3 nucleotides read TGTGCCAGCAGGGTTGGACTAGCGGGGGCGTCTCAGTTCTTC.

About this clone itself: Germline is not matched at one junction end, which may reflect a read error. CDR3 residues: CSSSSASYQPQHF. The CDR3 nucleotides read TGTTCCAGCAGCTCAGCCAGTTATCAGCCCCAGCATTTT. The chain has TRBV7-9 and TRBJ1-5; D is uncertain. Germline-derived CDR1 and CDR2 are SEHNR and FQNEAQ (reference sequence). This CDR3 has 13 residues.

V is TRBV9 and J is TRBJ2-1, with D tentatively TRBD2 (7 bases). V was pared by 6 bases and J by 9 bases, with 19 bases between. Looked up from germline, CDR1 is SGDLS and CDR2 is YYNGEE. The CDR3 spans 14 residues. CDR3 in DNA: TGTGCCAGCACGCCTGAGGGGGGGCCCGGTGAGCAGTTCTTC. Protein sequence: CASTPEGGPGEQFF.

CDR3 sequence: CASSQVAAGTGTDTQYF. In DNA form, the CDR3 reads TGCGCCAGCAGCCAAGTGGCCGCGGGGACGGGCACAGATACGCAGTATTTT. The chain couples TRBV4-1 to TRBJ2-3, with D tentatively TRBD2 (6 bases). Trimming stripped 1 base from V and 1 base from J, with 15 bases between. The length of the CDR3 is 17 residues. The V gene's germline CDR1 is MGHRA and CDR2 YSYEKL.

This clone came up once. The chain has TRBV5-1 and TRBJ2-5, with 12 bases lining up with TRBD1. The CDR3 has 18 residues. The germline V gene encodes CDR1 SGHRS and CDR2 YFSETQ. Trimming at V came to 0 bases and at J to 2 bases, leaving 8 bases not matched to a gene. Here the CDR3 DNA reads TGCGCCAGCAGCTTGGGAGGGACAGGGGGCGCGATACAAGAGACCCAGTACTTC. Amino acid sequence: CASSLGGTGGAIQETQYF.

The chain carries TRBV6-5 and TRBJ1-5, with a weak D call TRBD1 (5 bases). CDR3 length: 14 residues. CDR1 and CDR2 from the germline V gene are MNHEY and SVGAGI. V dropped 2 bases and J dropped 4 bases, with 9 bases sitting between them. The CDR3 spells CASSYQGINQPQHF. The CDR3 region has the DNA TGTGCCAGCAGTTACCAGGGAATTAATCAGCCCCAGCATTTT.

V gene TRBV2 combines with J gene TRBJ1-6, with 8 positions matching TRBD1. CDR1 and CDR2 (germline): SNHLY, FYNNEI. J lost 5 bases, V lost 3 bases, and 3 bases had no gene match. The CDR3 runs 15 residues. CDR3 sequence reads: CASSETGVNNSPLHF. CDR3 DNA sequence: TGTGCCAGCAGTGAGACAGGGGTTAATAATTCACCCCTCCACTTT.

The CDR3 DNA follows: TGTGCCAGCAGCGTAGCTGGAACTAGCGGCACAGATACGCAGTATTTT. This sequence encodes CASSVAGTSGTDTQYF. V is TRBV9 and J is TRBJ2-3; TRBD2 matches at 7 bases. Germline CDR1 and CDR2: SGDLS and YYNGEE. The CDR3 extends over 16 amino acids. Germline trimming cut 0 bases from V and 1 base from J; bases unmatched to any gene: 5.

CDR3 DNA: TGTGCCAGCAGCTTAGAGGGATCGGGGAAATACGAGCAGTACTTC. This codes for CASSLEGSGKYEQYF. The chain links TRBV7-6 to TRBJ2-7; possible D gene TRBD2, 5 bases. Between the trimmed V and J ends, which lost 1 base and 4 bases, there was a span of 14 bases. This CDR3 is 15 amino acids long. CDR1 and CDR2 (germline): SGHVS, FNYEAQ.

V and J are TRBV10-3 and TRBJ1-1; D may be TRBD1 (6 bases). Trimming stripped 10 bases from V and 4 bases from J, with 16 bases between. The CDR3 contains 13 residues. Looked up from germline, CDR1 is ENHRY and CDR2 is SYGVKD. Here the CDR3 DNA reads TGTGCCACCAACCACCAGGGGACCACTGAAGCTTTCTTT. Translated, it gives CATNHQGTTEAFF.

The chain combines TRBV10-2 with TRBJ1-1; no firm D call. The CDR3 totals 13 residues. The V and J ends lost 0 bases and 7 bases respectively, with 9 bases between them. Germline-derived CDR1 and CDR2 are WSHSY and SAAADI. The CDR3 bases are TGCGCCAGCAGTGAGTCTCCTGTGAGTGAAGCTTTCTTT. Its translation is CASSESPVSEAFF.

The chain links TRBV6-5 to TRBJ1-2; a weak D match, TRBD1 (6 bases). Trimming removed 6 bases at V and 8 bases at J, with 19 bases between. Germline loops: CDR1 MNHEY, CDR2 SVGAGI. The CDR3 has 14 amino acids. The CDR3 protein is CASSYQPSQGGYTF. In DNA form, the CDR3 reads TGTGCCAGCAGCTACCAACCCTCACAGGGAGGCTACACCTTC.

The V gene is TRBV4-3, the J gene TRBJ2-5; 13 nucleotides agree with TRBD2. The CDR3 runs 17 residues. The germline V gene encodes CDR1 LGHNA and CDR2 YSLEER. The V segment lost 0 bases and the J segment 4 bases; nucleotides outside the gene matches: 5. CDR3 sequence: CASSQELAGGYSETQYF. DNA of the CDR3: TGCGCCAGCAGCCAAGAACTAGCGGGGGGGTACTCAGAGACCCAGTACTTC.

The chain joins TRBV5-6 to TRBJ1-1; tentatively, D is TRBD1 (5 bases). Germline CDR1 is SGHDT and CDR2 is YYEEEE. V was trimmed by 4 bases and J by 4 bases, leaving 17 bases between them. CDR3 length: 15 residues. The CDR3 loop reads CASSPRSRGGTEAFF. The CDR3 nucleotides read TGTGCCAGCAGCCCCCGGTCAAGGGGAGGCACTGAAGCTTTCTTT.